These 30 T cell receptor beta chains came from one sample sequenced in a study of blood T cell repertoires in COVID-19. Sequencing used immunoSEQ multiplex PCR; TCRdb keeps in-frame clones, though not all of them. The table lists about 150,000 clones, just under 85% of them singletons, with about 29% in the top ten. The specimen sequenced was peripheral blood. These TCRs come from a woman between 55 and 75 years old with acute or convalescent COVID-19.

The chain combines TRBV6-6 with TRBJ1-1; the match to TRBD1 covers 8 bases. In germline, CDR1 is MNHNY, CDR2 SVGAGI (reference sequence). V was pared by 11 bases and J by 3 bases, with 8 bases of the junction left unmatched. The CDR3 consists of 13 residues. In nucleotides, the CDR3 is TGTGCCGGAGGGACAGGCGCCCACACTGAAGCTTTCTTT. It encodes CAGGTGAHTEAFF.

This clone was observed a few times. The chain uses TRBV5-1 and TRBJ2-5; 8 bases are shared with TRBD2. The V and J ends lost 4 bases and 2 bases, in that order; junction bases with no gene match: 10. The CDR3 runs to 16 residues. Looked up from germline, CDR1 is SGHRS and CDR2 is YFSETQ. In nucleotides, the CDR3 is TGCGCCAGCAGCCGCGAGCGGGGGACGGGACAAGAGACCCAGTACTTC. Residues: CASSRERGTGQETQYF. The whole variable domain, filled in from reference TRBV5-1 and TRBJ2-5, reads KAGVTQTPRYLIKTRGQQVTLSCSPISGHRSVSWYQQTPGQGLQFLFEYFSETQRNKGNFPGRFSGRQFSNSRSEMNVSTLELGDSALYLCASSRERGTGQETQYFGPGTRLLVL.

This sequence joins TRBV11-3 and TRBJ2-2; 10 positions agree with TRBD2. CDR1 and CDR2 from the germline V gene are SGHNT and YENEEA. CDR3 length: 15 residues. V lost 5 bases, J lost 3 bases, and 3 bases stayed unmatched. In nucleotides, the CDR3 is TGTGCCAGCAGCCGGGGGACTAGCGACACCGGGGAGCTGTTTTTT. This encodes CASSRGTSDTGELFF. The complete variable domain, with remaining parts taken from reference TRBV11-3 and TRBJ2-2, reads EAGVVQSPRYKIIEKKQPVAFWCNPISGHNTLYWYLQNLGQGPELLIRYENEEAVDDSQLPKDRFSAERLKGVDSTLKIQPAELGDSAVYLCASSRGTSDTGELFFGEGSRLTVL.

The V call is TRBV6-6, the J call TRBJ1-1; no definite D call. This CDR3 region has 15 residues. Per germline, CDR1 MNHNY and CDR2 SVGAGI (reference sequence). Trimming removed 0 bases at V and 0 bases at J, with 8 bases between. The CDR3 coding sequence is TGTGCCAGCAGTTACTCTGGAGGGCTGAACACTGAAGCTTTCTTT. Amino acid sequence: CASSYSGGLNTEAFF.

The chain carries TRBV6-5 and TRBJ2-1; perhaps TRBD2 as D (6 bases). The length of the CDR3 is 13 residues. The germline CDR1 and CDR2 sequences are MNHEY and SVGAGI. The V end lost 6 bases, the J end lost 7 bases, and 13 bases lay between the germline ends. CDR3: CASRSRGRNEQFF. The DNA of the CDR3 is TGTGCCAGCAGGTCGCGGGGCCGGAATGAGCAGTTCTTC.

This clone was detected only once. This chain links TRBV7-9 with TRBJ1-1, with D possibly TRBD1 on 5 matching bases. Germline values: CDR1 SEHNR, CDR2 FQNEAQ (reference sequence). The CDR3 runs to 14 residues. Trimming cost V 2 bases and J 2 bases, with 9 bases left between them. The chain's CDR3 is CASSLFQGNTEAFF. The DNA of the CDR3 is TGTGCCAGCAGCTTATTTCAGGGCAACACTGAAGCTTTCTTT. Together with reference TRBV7-9 and TRBJ1-1, the CDR3 gives the full variable domain: DTGVSQNPRHKITKRGQNVTFRCDPISEHNRLYWYRQTLGQGPEFLTYFQNEAQLEKSRLLSDRFSAERPKGSFSTLEIQRTEQGDSAMYLCASSLFQGNTEAFFGQGTRLTVV.

V and J are TRBV7-3 and TRBJ1-6; the D gene is possibly TRBD1 (6 bases). V was clipped by 2 bases and J by 4 bases, with 18 bases between them. The CDR3 extends over 18 amino acids. Germline V gene lookup returns CDR1 SGHTA and CDR2 FQGTGA. CDR3 DNA sequence: TGTGCCAGCAGCTTATGGGCGGTCAGCAGGGGTTATAATTCACCCCTCCACTTT. Its protein is CASSLWAVSRGYNSPLHF.

This clone turned up a few times. The chain employs TRBV19 and TRBJ1-6; 7 nucleotides align to TRBD1. V gave up 7 bases and J gave up 6 bases; unmatched junction bases: 9. CDR1 LNHDA and CDR2 SQIVND come from the germline V gene (reference sequence). The length of the CDR3 is 15 residues. The CDR3 bases are TGTGCCAGTATTAGACAGGGAGGATCTAATTCACCCCTCCACTTT. It is translated as CASIRQGGSNSPLHF.

The rearrangement links TRBV6-6 to TRBJ2-7, with 7 bases that match TRBD2. V lost 4 bases to trimming and J lost 3 bases; unmatched junction nucleotides: 0. The germline CDR1 and CDR2 sequences are MNHNY and SVGAGI (reference sequence). The CDR3 has 12 residues. The CDR3 region has the DNA TGTGCCAGCAGTTCTAGCGGCTACGAGCAGTACTTC. Amino acid sequence: CASSSSGYEQYF.

This chain connects TRBV7-2 to TRBJ1-5; D not certain. Trimming removed 3 bases from V and 7 bases from J, with 7 bases in between. Germline V gene sequence: CDR1 SGHTA, CDR2 FQGNSA. This CDR3 has 12 residues. The CDR3 sequence is CASSFYTQPQHF. The CDR3 DNA is TGTGCCAGCAGCTTTTACACCCAGCCCCAGCATTTT.

This chain connects TRBV7-9 to TRBJ1-2; 10 bases align to TRBD1. The germline V gene has CDR1 SEHNR and CDR2 FQNEAQ (reference sequence). The CDR3 sequence is 14 residues long. With V trimmed by 5 bases and J by 5 bases, 5 bases remained unmatched. The CDR3 protein is CASSLTGGLYGYTF. The CDR3 region has the DNA TGTGCCAGCAGCCTGACAGGGGGCCTTTATGGCTACACCTTC.

The V call is TRBV30, the J call TRBJ1-5; tentatively, D is TRBD1 (5 bases). The CDR3 loop spans 16 amino acids. Trimming left V 1 base short and J 0 bases short, with 13 bases between. Germline CDR1 GTSNPN, CDR2 SVGIG (reference sequence). This chain's CDR3 is CAWSGSGLTSNQPQHF. CDR3 sequence (DNA): TGTGCCTGGAGTGGTTCGGGACTGACTAGCAATCAGCCCCAGCATTTT.

This chain uses TRBV19 with TRBJ1-1; 7 bases match TRBD1. V gave up 1 base and J gave up 10 bases; unmatched junction bases: 12. The CDR3 consists of 15 residues. Germline V gene lookup returns CDR1 LNHDA and CDR2 SQIVND (reference sequence). CDR3 protein: CASSIAGGRRARAFF. The CDR3 DNA reads as TGTGCCAGTAGTATAGCAGGGGGAAGGAGGGCCAGAGCTTTCTTT.

CDR3 protein: CASSLGGLPSRVGPEAFF. The CDR3, as DNA: TGCGCCAGCAGCTTGGGAGGTTTGCCCTCGAGGGTTGGACCTGAAGCTTTCTTT. The chain carries TRBV5-1 and TRBJ1-1; no definite D call. Trimming removed 0 bases at V and 6 bases at J, with 24 bases between. Germline values: CDR1 SGHRS, CDR2 YFSETQ. This CDR3 contains 18 residues.

The V call is TRBV5-1, the J call TRBJ1-2, with 8 bases matching TRBD1. The V and J ends lost 4 bases and 9 bases, in that order; junction bases with no gene match: 11. The CDR3 totals 14 residues. Looked up from germline, CDR1 is SGHRS and CDR2 is YFSETQ. CDR3 coding DNA: TGCGCCAGCAGCCGTACGACAGGGGATGGTAGCTACACCTTC. It is translated as CASSRTTGDGSYTF.

The chain joins TRBV6-5 to TRBJ2-1; 8 bases map to TRBD2. Germline CDR1 and CDR2: MNHEY and SVGAGI. This CDR3 comprises 13 residues. The junction had 9 bases not matched to a gene; V was cut back by 10 bases and J by 7 bases. CDR3 bases: TGTGCCACCTCGGGAGGGGCGTTTAATGAGCAGTTCTTC. Its translation is CATSGGAFNEQFF.

The chain couples TRBV28 to TRBJ1-3; weak D call: TRBD1 (6 bases). CDR3 length equals 14 residues. The germline gives CDR1 MDHEN, CDR2 SYDVKM. V was cut by 3 bases and J by 3 bases, with 9 bases left in between. This chain's CDR3 is CASSLSGVGNTIYF. CDR3 in DNA: TGTGCCAGCAGTTTGTCAGGGGTTGGAAACACCATATATTTT.

There are a few counts of this clone. The chain has TRBV6-5 and TRBJ2-7, with 8 bases lining up with TRBD1. Germline trimming cut 4 bases from V and 5 bases from J; bases unmatched to any gene: 7. Germline V lookup: CDR1 MNHEY, CDR2 SVGAGI. The CDR3 length is 14 residues. The CDR3 reads CASSSGQGIDEQYV. Here the CDR3 DNA reads TGTGCCAGCAGTTCAGGACAGGGTATCGACGAGCAGTACGTC.

The chain links TRBV2 to TRBJ2-1; 10 nucleotides align to TRBD2. CDR3 size: 14 residues. CDR1 is SNHLY and CDR2 is FYNNEI in the germline V gene. Losses at the gene ends were 8 bases for V and 4 bases for J; bases not matched to a gene: 5. DNA for the CDR3: TGTGCCAGCCCAGCGGGGGGGGAATACAATGAGCAGTTCTTC. This encodes CASPAGGEYNEQFF.

This chain links TRBV6-5 with TRBJ1-1; D may be TRBD1 (5 bases). Germline assignment: CDR1 MNHEY and CDR2 SVGAGI. Trimming pared 6 bases from V and 7 bases from J, leaving 15 bases between. The CDR3 has 13 amino acids. The CDR3 is CASRTGGEFEAFF. CDR3 nucleotides: TGTGCCAGCAGGACGGGGGGAGAATTTGAAGCTTTCTTT.

The V gene is TRBV27, the J gene TRBJ1-5; 9 bases agree with TRBD1. This CDR3 is 17 amino acids long. V lost 4 bases, J lost 2 bases, and 9 bases stayed unmatched. CDR1 is MNHEY and CDR2 is SMNVEV in the germline V gene (reference sequence). Written as DNA, the CDR3 is TGTGCCAGCAGTTACGCTAGGGACAGGGTGGGCAATCAGCCCCAGCATTTT. As protein: CASSYARDRVGNQPQHF.

CDR3 coding DNA: TGTGCCAGCAGCCCTCCCTCTCCCAGGTCCTACAATGAGCAGTTCTTC. This translates into CASSPPSPRSYNEQFF. The chain has TRBV5-4 and TRBJ2-1; no definite D call. CDR3 length equals 16 residues. CDR1 SGHNT and CDR2 YYREEE come from the germline V gene (reference sequence). V was trimmed by 4 bases and J by 1 base, leaving 15 bases between them. Based on the CDR3 plus reference TRBV5-4 and TRBJ2-1, the full variable domain is ETGVTQSPTHLIKTRGQQVTLRCSSQSGHNTVSWYQQALGQGPQFIFQYYREEENGRGNFPPRFSGLQFPNYSSELNVNALELDDSALYLCASSPPSPRSYNEQFFGPGTRLTVL.

The CDR3 DNA reads TGCGCCAGCAGCGGCGGACAGGGTTCAGATACGCAGTATTTT. Its protein is CASSGGQGSDTQYF. The chain employs TRBV5-1 and TRBJ2-3; the match to TRBD1 covers 8 bases. The germline CDR1 and CDR2 sequences are SGHRS and YFSETQ. Trimming took 4 bases from V and 4 from J; bases not matched to a gene: 5. The CDR3 spans 14 residues.

The V call is TRBV30, the J call TRBJ1-2; no clear D gene. Germline V gene lookup returns CDR1 GTSNPN and CDR2 SVGIG (reference sequence). Trimming left V 0 bases short and J 6 bases short, with 11 bases between. The CDR3 totals 13 residues. CDR3 residues: CAWSVLWSDGYTF. For the CDR3, the DNA is TGTGCCTGGAGTGTATTGTGGTCGGATGGCTACACCTTC. The variable domain in full, completed from reference TRBV30 and TRBJ1-2, reads SQTIHQWPATLVQPVGSPLSLECTVEGTSNPNLYWYRQAAGRGLQLLFYSVGIGQISSEVPQNLSASRPQDRQFILSSKKLLLSDSGFYLCAWSVLWSDGYTFGSGTRLTVV.

This clone was seen more than once but under ten times. The genes are TRBV5-1 and TRBJ1-2; possibly TRBD1 for D (5 bases). Germline CDR1 SGHRS, CDR2 YFSETQ. V was cut by 0 bases and J by 7 bases, with 13 bases left in between. The CDR3 runs 14 residues. The CDR3 spells CASSLALRAGGYTF. CDR3 bases: TGCGCCAGCAGCTTGGCTCTCAGGGCAGGTGGCTACACCTTC.

The V and J genes are TRBV9 and TRBJ1-1; D call uncertain. This CDR3 is built from 11 residues. Germline V gives CDR1 SGDLS, CDR2 YYNGEE. Trimming took 4 bases from V and 6 from J, leaving 7 bases between them. The CDR3 bases are TGTGCCAGCAGCACTGGGCCTGAAGCTTTCTTT. Translated: CASSTGPEAFF.

The chain uses TRBV28 and TRBJ2-7, with 8 bases matching TRBD2. V was clipped by 4 bases and J by 7 bases; unmatched bases: 9. The CDR3 length is 14 residues. Germline V gene data show CDR1 as MDHEN and CDR2 as SYDVKM. CDR3 region: CASSSGGPSDEQYV. As DNA, the CDR3 is TGTGCCAGCAGTTCGGGGGGGCCAAGTGATGAGCAGTACGTC.

This chain uses TRBV7-9 with TRBJ2-7; D is possibly TRBD2 (6 bases). Germline CDR1 SEHNR, CDR2 FQNEAQ (reference sequence). V lost 5 bases and J lost 4, with 12 bases in between. CDR3 size: 13 residues. CDR3 region: CASSLMGGYEQYV. The CDR3 DNA reads TGTGCCAGCAGCCTGATGGGGGGATACGAGCAGTACGTC.

Only a few counts were recorded for this clone. The V gene is TRBV18, the J gene TRBJ1-5; D unresolved. Trimming took off 3 bases at V and 7 bases at J, with 13 bases between the two ends. Germline-derived CDR1 and CDR2 are KGHSH and LQKENI. CDR3 length: 14 residues. Written as DNA, the CDR3 is TGTGCCAGCTCACCCGTGCGGGAAGGGCAGCCCCAGCATTTT. This translates into CASSPVREGQPQHF.

Worth noting for this clone: Other DNA sequences in this specimen translate into the identical CDR3. J is TRBJ1-3 and V is TRBV6-5, with 8 bases identical to TRBD1. In germline, CDR1 is MNHEY, CDR2 SVGAGI. The CDR3 covers 15 residues. The V and J ends lost 6 bases and 0 bases, in that order; junction bases with no gene match: 4. The CDR3 bases are TGTGCCAGCAGCTACAGGGGGTCCTCTGGAAACACCATATATTTT. It is translated as CASSYRGSSGNTIYF.